This T cell receptor beta chain was retrieved from a study of blood T cells in healthy people across ages. This clonotype was observed at least ten times. Through a sample-barcoded 5' primer and a J-beta primer mix, a second PCR was run for about 6 to 11 cycles. TCRdb re-called the 5' RACE reads through MiXCR, storing one row per CDR3 protein. This table has about 640,000 distinct CDR3 sequences, less than 45% appearing once. The clonotype originates from an elderly man in good health. Sequenced sample: blood.

DNA of the CDR3: TGCAGCGTCGAGGACACCTACAATGAGCAGTTCTTC. It specifies CSVEDTYNEQFF. This rearrangement joins TRBV29-1 to TRBJ2-1; D is perhaps TRBD1 (5 bases). The V end was cut by 6 bases, the J end by 2 bases, with 8 bases between. The CDR3 has 12 amino acids. Per the germline V gene, CDR1 is SQVTM and CDR2 is ANQGSEA.